These 26 T cell receptor beta chains were sequenced from one sample in a study of human versus mouse CDR3 diversity and MHC coevolution. The repertoire was sequenced with immunoSEQ multiplex PCR; TCRdb's copy has only in-frame clones and lacks some. The sample comprises over 60,000 clones, roughly 90% of which are singletons, and roughly 0.15% rests with the top ten. Sequencing was carried out using naive CD4+ T cells from blood. Noted subset: CD45RO-negative CD62L-positive naive CD4 T cells. Receptors originate from a person aged 25-75 years in good health.

The CDR3 DNA sequence: TGTGCCAGTACCCCGCGAGTTTATGTCTATGGCTACACCTTC. It translates to CASTPRVYVYGYTF. The V gene is TRBV19, the J gene TRBJ1-2; D not resolved. The length of the CDR3 is 14 residues. The germline V gene encodes CDR1 LNHDA and CDR2 SQIVND (reference sequence). Trimming pared 7 bases from V and 4 bases from J, leaving 16 bases between.

As for this clone: Distinct nucleotide sequences in the sample also encode this CDR3. This chain uses TRBV5-1 with TRBJ1-1, with D possibly matching TRBD1 (6 bases). This CDR3 comprises 15 residues. With 0 bases removed from V and 0 bases from J, the gap between germline ends came to 9 bases. Germline CDR1 is SGHRS and CDR2 is YFSETQ. CDR3 residues: CASSLAGQLNTEAFF. CDR3 sequence (DNA): TGCGCCAGCAGCTTGGCCGGACAGTTGAACACTGAAGCTTTCTTT.

V gene TRBV5-1 combines with J gene TRBJ2-1; 7 bases line up with TRBD2. Unmatched junction bases numbered 7, after V lost 0 bases and J lost 4 bases. The CDR3 contains 16 residues. Per germline, CDR1 SGHRS and CDR2 YFSETQ. CDR3 in DNA: TGCGCCAGCAGCTTGGCCGGGGACTATAGATACAATGAGCAGTTCTTC. The encoded protein is CASSLAGDYRYNEQFF.

The V call is TRBV9, the J call TRBJ2-1, with TRBD2 matching 10 bases. CDR1 is SGDLS and CDR2 is YYNGEE in the germline V gene. V shed 0 bases and J 4 bases; nucleotides not matched to a gene: 4. The CDR3 extends over 16 amino acids. In nucleotides, the CDR3 is TGTGCCAGCAGCGTAGCCTGGACTAGCGGATACAATGAGCAGTTCTTC. It encodes CASSVAWTSGYNEQFF.

The V and J genes are TRBV11-3 and TRBJ2-5; TRBD2 matches 11 bases. CDR3 length: 15 residues. The V gene end was trimmed by 5 bases and the J gene end by 2 bases; junction bases not matched to a gene: 4. Germline CDR1 and CDR2: SGHNT and YENEEA. CDR3: CASSPGTSGQETQYF. CDR3 DNA sequence: TGTGCCAGCAGCCCCGGGACTAGCGGTCAAGAGACCCAGTACTTC.

The V and J genes are TRBV9 and TRBJ2-3, with 8 positions matching TRBD2. The CDR3 is 15 amino acids. V was clipped by 3 bases and J by 8 bases; unmatched bases: 11. Per germline, CDR1 SGDLS and CDR2 YYNGEE. CDR3 amino acids: CASSAEGTGGSTQYF. In nucleotides, the CDR3 is TGTGCCAGCAGCGCTGAGGGGACGGGGGGGAGTACGCAGTATTTT.

The chain employs TRBV5-1 and TRBJ1-1; TRBD1 agrees at 7 bases. CDR1 and CDR2 from the germline V gene are SGHRS and YFSETQ. J was trimmed by 0 bases and V by 4 bases; bases with no gene match: 9. The CDR3 runs to 16 residues. Here the CDR3 reads CASSPNPGTVNTEAFF. CDR3 DNA: TGCGCCAGCAGCCCCAACCCCGGGACAGTGAACACTGAAGCTTTCTTT.

The V and J genes are TRBV7-8 and TRBJ2-3; weak D call: TRBD2 (5 bases). Trimming shortened V by 0 bases and J by 0 bases, and 10 bases separated the two germline ends. Germline V lookup: CDR1 SGHVS, CDR2 FQNEAQ. CDR3 size: 16 residues. CDR3 bases: TGTGCCAGCAGCTTAGCGACGGGCGGGAGCACAGATACGCAGTATTTT. It translates to CASSLATGGSTDTQYF. Using reference TRBV7-8 and TRBJ2-3 for the parts outside the CDR3, the full variable domain is GAGVSQSPRYKVAKRGQDVALRCDPISGHVSLFWYQQALGQGPEFLTYFQNEAQLDKSGLPSDRFFAERPEGSVSTLKIQRTQQEDSAVYLCASSLATGGSTDTQYFGPGTRLTVL.

The V and J genes are TRBV7-9 and TRBJ2-7; tentatively, D is TRBD1 (5 bases). Trimming took 3 bases from V and 1 from J, leaving 10 bases between them. Germline V CDR1 and CDR2: SEHNR, FQNEAQ (reference sequence). The CDR3 is made up of 14 amino acids. CDR3 in DNA: TGTGCCAGCAGCTTTCAAACAGGTTCCTACGAGCAGTACTTC. Residues: CASSFQTGSYEQYF.

This rearrangement joins TRBV6-5 to TRBJ1-2; D might be TRBD1 (5 bases). Germline CDR1 reads MNHEY; CDR2 reads SVGAGI. The CDR3 runs 13 residues. The V end was cut by 5 bases, the J end by 5 bases, with 12 bases between. CDR3 sequence reads: CASSPGLRYGYTF. DNA of the CDR3: TGTGCCAGCAGTCCAGGGTTACGGTATGGCTACACCTTC.

This chain joins TRBV27 and TRBJ1-5; D call uncertain. This CDR3 spans 15 amino acids. Trimming removed 0 bases at V and 5 bases at J, with 11 bases between. CDR1 MNHEY and CDR2 SMNVEV come from the germline V gene (reference sequence). The CDR3 coding sequence is TGTGCCAGCAGTTTATCAATGTCTCGGGATCAGCCCCAGCATTTT. This encodes CASSLSMSRDQPQHF.

The V call is TRBV19, the J call TRBJ2-7; D gene ambiguous. The V end was cut by 6 bases, the J end by 1 base, with 13 bases between. In germline, CDR1 is LNHDA, CDR2 SQIVND (reference sequence). CDR3 length: 14 amino acids. CDR3 DNA sequence: TGTGCCAGTAGCGCGAGAATACTGTCCTACGAGCAGTACTTC. Translated: CASSARILSYEQYF.

This chain uses TRBV30 with TRBJ1-6; 9 bases fit TRBD1. CDR1 and CDR2 from the germline V gene are GTSNPN and SVGIG (reference sequence). V dropped 8 bases and J dropped 6; count of bases not matched to a gene: 8. This CDR3 has 14 residues. CDR3 nucleotides: TGTGCCCAGGGTGGACAGGGGACTAATTCACCCCTCCACTTT. Its protein product is CAQGGQGTNSPLHF.

The V gene is TRBV18, the J gene TRBJ1-3; no reliable D call. The germline gives CDR1 KGHSH, CDR2 LQKENI. Between the trimmed V and J ends, which lost 4 bases and 6 bases, there was a span of 19 bases. The CDR3 loop spans 16 amino acids. CDR3 loop: CASSRRGGSLENTIYF. CDR3 in DNA: TGTGCCAGCTCACGACGGGGAGGGTCCCTCGAAAACACCATATATTTT.

The V gene is TRBV4-1, the J gene TRBJ1-3, with no clear D. This CDR3 comprises 16 residues. Germline V gives CDR1 MGHRA, CDR2 YSYEKL. Deletions cut 2 bases from V and 0 bases from J, with 11 bases between. This CDR3 reads CASSQLGGFSGNTIYF. The CDR3 DNA sequence: TGCGCCAGCAGCCAACTCGGAGGGTTCTCTGGAAACACCATATATTTT.

In this sample, this clone turned up once. V and J are TRBV28 and TRBJ2-2, with TRBD1 identical over 9 bases. V shed 2 bases and J 7 bases; nucleotides not matched to a gene: 8. Per germline, CDR1 MDHEN and CDR2 SYDVKM. The CDR3 runs to 16 residues. The chain's CDR3 is CASSLAGTGSVGELFF. DNA of the CDR3: TGTGCCAGCAGTTTAGCGGGGACAGGGTCGGTCGGGGAGCTGTTTTTT.

This clone was found a few times. The chain carries TRBV6-1 and TRBJ1-3; D remains unclear. The CDR3 sequence is 13 residues long. V lost 6 bases and J lost 0, with 6 bases in between. In germline, CDR1 is MNHNS, CDR2 SASEGT. The CDR3: CASSLSSGNTIYF. The CDR3 DNA reads TGTGCCAGCAGCTTGAGCTCTGGAAACACCATATATTTT.

The V call is TRBV6-5, the J call TRBJ1-1, with D unresolved. CDR1 is MNHEY, CDR2 SVGAGI, per germline. The CDR3 has 16 residues. V lost 4 bases, J lost 5 bases, and 20 bases lay in between. The DNA for the CDR3 is TGTGCCAGCAGTTCTATGTTCGGGGTCGTGAGAACTGAAGCTTTCTTT. Protein sequence: CASSSMFGVVRTEAFF.

The CDR3 sequence: CASSSPKSSGANVLTF. The CDR3 coding sequence is TGTGCCAGCAGCTCACCCAAGAGCTCTGGGGCCAACGTCCTGACTTTC. The gene calls are TRBV11-2 and TRBJ2-6; D call uncertain. Germline V gene lookup returns CDR1 SGHAT and CDR2 FQNNGV. This CDR3 is built from 16 residues. The germline V and J ends were trimmed by 4 bases and 0 bases, with 10 bases remaining between them.

The genes are TRBV19 and TRBJ1-5; D not resolved. The germline V and J ends were trimmed by 7 bases and 4 bases, with 17 bases remaining between them. The V gene's germline CDR1 is LNHDA and CDR2 SQIVND (reference sequence). This CDR3 comprises 15 residues. CDR3 in DNA: TGTGCCAGTACTCCCGCGGCGGGGATAAATCAGCCCCAGCATTTT. Protein product: CASTPAAGINQPQHF.

The V gene is TRBV6-1, the J gene TRBJ1-2; no clear D gene. The length of the CDR3 is 12 residues. Germline assignment: CDR1 MNHNS and CDR2 SASEGT. The V end was cut by 4 bases, the J end by 6 bases, with 9 bases between. The CDR3 coding sequence is TGTGCCAGCAGTGTGACTGCGCATGGCTACACCTTC. Amino acids: CASSVTAHGYTF.

The chain carries TRBV27 and TRBJ2-3, with 9 bases aligning to TRBD2. Germline-derived CDR1 and CDR2 are MNHEY and SMNVEV (reference sequence). V gave up 6 bases and J gave up 4 bases; unmatched junction bases: 14. This CDR3 is 17 amino acids long. The CDR3 DNA follows: TGTGCCAGCAGAACCAGGAGGGGGGTAGCGGGGGCAGATACGCAGTATTTT. It encodes CASRTRRGVAGADTQYF.

This chain connects TRBV30 to TRBJ2-5; 8 positions agree with TRBD1. Losses at the gene ends were 5 bases for V and 0 bases for J; bases not matched to a gene: 5. This CDR3 region has 14 residues. Germline loops: CDR1 GTSNPN, CDR2 SVGIG (reference sequence). The CDR3 sequence is CAWDRGGYQETQYF. CDR3 nucleotide sequence: TGTGCCTGGGACAGGGGTGGGTACCAAGAGACCCAGTACTTC.

Comment on this clone: A junction boundary mismatches the germline segment, possibly from a read error. At the DNA level, this CDR3 is encoded by other sequences in the same sample as well. The chain recombines TRBV19 with TRBJ1-6; D not certain. CDR1 LNHDA and CDR2 SQIVND come from the germline V gene (reference sequence). The CDR3 totals 13 residues. CDR3 in DNA: TGTGCCACCTCGAGAGGTCTTAATTCCCCCCTCCACTTT. Translated, it gives CATSRGLNSPLHF.

The V gene is TRBV18, the J gene TRBJ2-1; 7 nucleotides line up with TRBD1. V lost 7 bases and J lost 5; bases outside the gene matches: 14. Germline V gene data show CDR1 as KGHSH and CDR2 as LQKENI. The length of the CDR3 is 16 residues. The CDR3 is CASYWVRDSENNEQFF. In DNA form, the CDR3 reads TGTGCCAGCTATTGGGTACGGGACAGTGAGAACAATGAGCAGTTCTTC.

J is TRBJ1-2 and V is TRBV25-1; 7 bases agree with TRBD1. This CDR3 region has 14 residues. CDR1 and CDR2 (germline): MGHDK, SYGVNS. Losses at the gene ends were 5 bases for V and 8 bases for J; bases not matched to a gene: 11. CDR3 nucleotide sequence: TGTGCCAGCAGTCGGTACGAGGGGGCGCAGGGCTACACCTTC. It translates to CASSRYEGAQGYTF.